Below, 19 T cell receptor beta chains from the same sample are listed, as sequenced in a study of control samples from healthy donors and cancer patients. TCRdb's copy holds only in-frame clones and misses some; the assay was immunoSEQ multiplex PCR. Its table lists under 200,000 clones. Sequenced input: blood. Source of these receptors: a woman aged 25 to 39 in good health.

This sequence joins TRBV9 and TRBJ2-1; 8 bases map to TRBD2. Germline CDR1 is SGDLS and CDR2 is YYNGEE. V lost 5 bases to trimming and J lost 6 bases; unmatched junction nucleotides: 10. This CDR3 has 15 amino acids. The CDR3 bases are TGTGCCAGCAGTTCGGGACTAGTAGGTTTCAATGAGCAGTTCTTC. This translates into CASSSGLVGFNEQFF.

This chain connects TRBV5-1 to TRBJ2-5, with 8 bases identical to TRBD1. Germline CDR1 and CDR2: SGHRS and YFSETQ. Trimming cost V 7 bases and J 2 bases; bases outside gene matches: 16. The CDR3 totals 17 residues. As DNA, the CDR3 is TGCGCCAGCTGCGAGGGAGTGACAGGGGCATTACAAGAGACCCAGTACTTC. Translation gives CASCEGVTGALQETQYF.

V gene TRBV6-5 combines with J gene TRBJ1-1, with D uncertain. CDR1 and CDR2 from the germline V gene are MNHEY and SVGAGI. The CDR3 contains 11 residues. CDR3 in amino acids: CATELNTEAFF. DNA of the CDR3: TGTGCGACTGAGCTAAACACTGAAGCTTTCTTT.

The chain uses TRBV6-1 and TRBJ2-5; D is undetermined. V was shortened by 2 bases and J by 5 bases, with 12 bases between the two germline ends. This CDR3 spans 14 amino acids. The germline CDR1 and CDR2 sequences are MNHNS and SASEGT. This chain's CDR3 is CASSEYSGRETQYF. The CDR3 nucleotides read TGTGCCAGCAGTGAATATTCCGGTAGGGAGACCCAGTACTTC.

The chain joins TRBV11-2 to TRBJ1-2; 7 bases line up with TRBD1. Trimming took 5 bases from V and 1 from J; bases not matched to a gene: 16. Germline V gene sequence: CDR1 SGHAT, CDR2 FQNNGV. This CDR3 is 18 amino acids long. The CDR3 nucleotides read TGTGCCAGCAGCCGTCAACAGGGGCCCCTTTGGGGTAACTATGGCTACACCTTC. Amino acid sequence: CASSRQQGPLWGNYGYTF.

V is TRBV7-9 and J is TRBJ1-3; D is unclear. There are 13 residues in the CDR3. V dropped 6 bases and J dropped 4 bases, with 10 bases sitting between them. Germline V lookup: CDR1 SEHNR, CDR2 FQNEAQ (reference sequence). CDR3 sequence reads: CASSRDNGNTIYF. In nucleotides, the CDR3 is TGTGCCAGCAGTCGAGACAACGGAAACACCATATATTTT. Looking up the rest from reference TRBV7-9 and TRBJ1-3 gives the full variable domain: DTGVSQNPRHKITKRGQNVTFRCDPISEHNRLYWYRQTLGQGPEFLTYFQNEAQLEKSRLLSDRFSAERPKGSFSTLEIQRTEQGDSAMYLCASSRDNGNTIYFGEGSWLTVV.

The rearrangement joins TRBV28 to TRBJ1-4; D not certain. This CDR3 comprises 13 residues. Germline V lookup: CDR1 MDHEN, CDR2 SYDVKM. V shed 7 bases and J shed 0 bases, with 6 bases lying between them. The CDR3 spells CASNRSTNEKLFF. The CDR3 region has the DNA TGTGCCAGCAACCGCTCAACTAATGAAAAACTGTTTTTT.

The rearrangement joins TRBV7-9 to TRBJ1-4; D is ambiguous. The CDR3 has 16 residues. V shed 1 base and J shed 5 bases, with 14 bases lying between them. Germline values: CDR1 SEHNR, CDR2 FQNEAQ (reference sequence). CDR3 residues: CASSLGIPGSNEKLFF. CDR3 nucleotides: TGTGCCAGCAGCTTAGGAATTCCAGGATCAAATGAAAAACTGTTTTTT.

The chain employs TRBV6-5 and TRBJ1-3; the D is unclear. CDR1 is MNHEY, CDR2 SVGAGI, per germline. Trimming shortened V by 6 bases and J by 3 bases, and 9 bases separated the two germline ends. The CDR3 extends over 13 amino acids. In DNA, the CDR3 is TGTGCCAGCAGCACTACCGGTGGAAACACCATATATTTT. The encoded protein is CASSTTGGNTIYF.

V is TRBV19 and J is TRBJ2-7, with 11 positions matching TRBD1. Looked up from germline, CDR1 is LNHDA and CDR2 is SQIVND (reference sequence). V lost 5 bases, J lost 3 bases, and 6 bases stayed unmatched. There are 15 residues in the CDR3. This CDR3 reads CASSPAGTGGYEQYF. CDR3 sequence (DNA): TGTGCCAGTAGTCCCGCCGGGACAGGGGGCTACGAGCAGTACTTC. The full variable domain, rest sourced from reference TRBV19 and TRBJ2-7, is DGGITQSPKYLFRKEGQNVTLSCEQNLNHDAMYWYRQDPGQGLRLIYYSQIVNDFQKGDIAEGYSVSREKKESFPLTVTSAQKNPTAFYLCASSPAGTGGYEQYFGPGTRLTVT.

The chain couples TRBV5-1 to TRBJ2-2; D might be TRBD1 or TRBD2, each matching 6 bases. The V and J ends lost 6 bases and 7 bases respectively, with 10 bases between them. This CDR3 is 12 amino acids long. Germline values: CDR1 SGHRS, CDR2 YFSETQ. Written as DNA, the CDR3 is TGCGCCAGCAACAGGGAGGTCGGGGAGCTGTTTTTT. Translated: CASNREVGELFF.

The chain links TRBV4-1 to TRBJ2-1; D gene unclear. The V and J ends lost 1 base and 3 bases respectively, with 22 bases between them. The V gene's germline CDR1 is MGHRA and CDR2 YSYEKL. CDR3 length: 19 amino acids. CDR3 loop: CASSQGGPGRAYGYNEQFF. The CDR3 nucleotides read TGCGCCAGCAGCCAAGGTGGCCCCGGACGGGCGTACGGCTACAATGAGCAGTTCTTC.

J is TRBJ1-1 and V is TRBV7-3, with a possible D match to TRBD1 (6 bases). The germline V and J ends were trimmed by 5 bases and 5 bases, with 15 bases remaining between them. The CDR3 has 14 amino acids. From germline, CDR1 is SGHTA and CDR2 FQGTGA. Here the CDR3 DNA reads TGTGCCAGCAGCCTAGGAGGGGGGCAGACTGAAGCTTTCTTT. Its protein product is CASSLGGGQTEAFF.

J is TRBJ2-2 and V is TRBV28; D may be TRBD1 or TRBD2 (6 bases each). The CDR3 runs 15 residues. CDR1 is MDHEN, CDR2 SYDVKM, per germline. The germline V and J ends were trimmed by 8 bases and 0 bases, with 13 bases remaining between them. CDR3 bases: TGTGCCAGCCAAGAGGGGGGAGCGAACACCGGGGAGCTGTTTTTT. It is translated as CASQEGGANTGELFF.

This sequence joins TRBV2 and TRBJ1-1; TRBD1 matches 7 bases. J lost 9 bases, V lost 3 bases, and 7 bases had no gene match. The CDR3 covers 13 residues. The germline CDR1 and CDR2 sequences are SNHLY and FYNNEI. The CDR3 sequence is CASSEEGAGKAFF. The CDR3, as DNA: TGTGCCAGCAGTGAGGAGGGGGCGGGGAAAGCTTTCTTT. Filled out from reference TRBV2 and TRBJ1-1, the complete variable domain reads EPEVTQTPSHQVTQMGQEVILRCVPISNHLYFYWYRQILGQKVEFLVSFYNNEISEKSEIFDDQFSVERPDGSNFTLKIRSTKLEDSAMYFCASSEEGAGKAFFGQGTRLTVV.

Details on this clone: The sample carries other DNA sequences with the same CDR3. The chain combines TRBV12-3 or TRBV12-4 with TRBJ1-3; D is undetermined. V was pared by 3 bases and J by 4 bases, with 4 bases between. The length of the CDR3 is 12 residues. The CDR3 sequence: CASSFSGNTIYF. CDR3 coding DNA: TGTGCCAGCAGTTTTTCGGGAAACACCATATATTTT.

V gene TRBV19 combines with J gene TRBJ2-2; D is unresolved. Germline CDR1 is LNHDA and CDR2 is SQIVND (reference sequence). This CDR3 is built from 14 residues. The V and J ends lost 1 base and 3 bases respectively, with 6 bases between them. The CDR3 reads CASSIVWDTGELFF. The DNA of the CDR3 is TGTGCCAGTAGTATAGTATGGGACACCGGGGAGCTGTTTTTT.

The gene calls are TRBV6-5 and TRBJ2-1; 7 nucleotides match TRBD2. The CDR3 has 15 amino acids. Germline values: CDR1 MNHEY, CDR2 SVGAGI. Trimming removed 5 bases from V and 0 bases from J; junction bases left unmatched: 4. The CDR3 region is CASSLAVYSYNEQFF. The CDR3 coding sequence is TGTGCCAGCAGTCTAGCGGTTTACTCCTACAATGAGCAGTTCTTC.

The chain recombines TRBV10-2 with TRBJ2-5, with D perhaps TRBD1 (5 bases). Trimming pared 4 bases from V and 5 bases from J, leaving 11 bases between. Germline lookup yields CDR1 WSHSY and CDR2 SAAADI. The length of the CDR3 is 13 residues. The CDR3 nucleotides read TGCGCCAGCAGTGTTCAGGGTTATGAGACCCAGTACTTC. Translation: CASSVQGYETQYF.